The source of this T cell receptor beta chain is a study of type 1 regulatory T cells (dated by TCRdb to 2020 to 2023). Some background on the complete study: The study characterized an in vitro protocol that generated a Tr1-enriched, alloantigen-specific CD4 T cell product named T-allo10. T-allo10 was being tested clinically in patients with hematological malignancies who were undergoing allogeneic hematopoietic stem cell transplantation.

These reads were obtained on an Illumina MiSeq. TCRdb reprocessed the public reads (quality trimming at Q25 with fastp, clone calling with MiXCR) and kept in-frame beta chains. One record per CDR3 amino acid sequence lists the most common genes and DNA. Present in this sample are 60,000 to 70,000 distinct CDR3 sequences, about 60% of which were seen just once. 7.6% of the sample is taken by the ten largest. Donor-derived T-allo10 cells were described as specific for host alloantigens, anergic, and capable of alloantigen-specific suppression. As for this clonotype: It has no known antigen specificity. Base qualities are missing; no much larger clone stands one base away.

The junction carries 19 bases between V and J, which are trimmed by 10 bases and 1 base respectively. The CDR3 measures 16 amino acids from cysteine to phenylalanine. Kept here is only the CDR3 DNA, which spans 48 bases and is read in frame from base 1. According to the germline V gene, CDR1 reads MDHEN and CDR2 reads SYDVKM. The receptor's source is a human donor in good health. Here the chain combines TRBV28 and TRBJ2-2, with the D gene not clear enough to name. The sequenced sample consisted of cultured T cells, either the whole culture or a sorted T cell fraction (not recorded which). The cell subset or site label here, explained by the study, means: Tr1-enriched cell product generated in vitro against host alloantigens. The CDR3 protein: CATSWGRRMNTGELFF. The nucleotide sequence reads as follows: TGTGCCACCTCGTGGGGAAGACGGATGAACACCGGGGAGCTGTTTTTT.